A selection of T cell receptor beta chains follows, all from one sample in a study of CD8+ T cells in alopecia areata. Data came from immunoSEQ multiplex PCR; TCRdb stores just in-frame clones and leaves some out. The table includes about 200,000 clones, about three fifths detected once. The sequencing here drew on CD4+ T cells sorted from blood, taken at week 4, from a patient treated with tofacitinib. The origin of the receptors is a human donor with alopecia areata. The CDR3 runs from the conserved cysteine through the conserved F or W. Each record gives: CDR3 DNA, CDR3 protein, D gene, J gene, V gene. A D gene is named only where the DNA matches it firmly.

CDR3nt: TGCGCCAGCGGCCCCCAAGCGGGGAGCCACAATGAGCAGTTCTTC; CDR3aa: CASGPQAGSHNEQFF; d_gene: TRBD2; j_gene: TRBJ2-1; v_gene: TRBV5-1
CDR3nt: TGCGCCAGCAGTCAATCGGAGGGCTACAATGAGCAGTTCTTC; CDR3aa: CASSQSEGYNEQFF; d_gene: NA; j_gene: TRBJ2-1; v_gene: TRBV23-1
CDR3nt: TGCGCCAGCAGCTTGGGACTAGCGAGACAGACCCAGTACTTC; CDR3aa: CASSLGLARQTQYF; d_gene: TRBD2; j_gene: TRBJ2-5; v_gene: TRBV5-1
CDR3nt: TGTGCCAGCAGTGAAGCGGGAGGCGGGGGGCTGAACTCGGCAGCCAAAAACATTCAGTACTTC; CDR3aa: CASSEAGGGGLNSAAKNIQYF; d_gene: TRBD2; j_gene: TRBJ2-4; v_gene: TRBV2
CDR3nt: TGTGCCACGACGGTTTCCCACTATGGCTACACCTTC; CDR3aa: CATTVSHYGYTF; d_gene: NA; j_gene: TRBJ1-2; v_gene: TRBV7-8
CDR3nt: TGTGCCAGTAGCCCTCGGGGCGGCCTTGGCATGGAAAAACTGTTTTTT; CDR3aa: CASSPRGGLGMEKLFF; d_gene: NA; j_gene: TRBJ1-4; v_gene: TRBV19
CDR3nt: TGCGCCAGCAGCTTGGATATGAACACTGAAGCTTTCTTT; CDR3aa: CASSLDMNTEAFF; d_gene: NA; j_gene: TRBJ1-1; v_gene: TRBV5-1
CDR3nt: TGTGCCAGTAGTACGACCCAGGGACTGGAGCGGTTGAATACGCAGTATTTT; CDR3aa: CASSTTQGLERLNTQYF; d_gene: NA; j_gene: TRBJ2-3; v_gene: TRBV19
CDR3nt: TGCGCCAGCAGCGGGACAGGATCAGGAGATACGCAGTATTTT; CDR3aa: CASSGTGSGDTQYF; d_gene: TRBD1; j_gene: TRBJ2-3; v_gene: TRBV5-1
CDR3nt: TGCGCCAGCAGCTTGGAGACAGGGCGGGCTGAAGCTTTCTTT; CDR3aa: CASSLETGRAEAFF; d_gene: TRBD1; j_gene: TRBJ1-1; v_gene: TRBV5-1
CDR3nt: TGTGCCAGCTCACCACGTGAGGAGACCCAGTACTTC; CDR3aa: CASSPREETQYF; d_gene: NA; j_gene: TRBJ2-5; v_gene: TRBV18